This T cell receptor beta chain was captured by sequencing in a study of beta chain features in type 1 diabetes. About the study: No age, gender or cell yield differences were seen between patients and healthy donors. Study-wide results and limits: Resolution of whether HLA type affects TCRB rearrangement was not achieved here.

Reverse transcribing all isolated RNA meant expressed TCRB transcripts were sequenced. The table came from immunoSEQ multiplex PCR; TCRdb's copy has only in-frame clones and leaves some out. The data show hundreds of thousands of clones, 17% seen once. About this clone: The target antigen is unknown.

Germline CDR1 MNHEY, CDR2 SVGAGI. Unmatched junction bases numbered 4, after V lost 4 bases and J lost 4 bases. The CDR3 is made up of 14 amino acids. The V call is TRBV6-5, the J call TRBJ2-5; TRBD1 aligns across 9 bases. The source is a woman aged 18-35 years in good health. Sequencing used naive CD4+ T cells from blood. The CDR3 loop reads CASSSTGGGETQYF. The CDR3 region has the DNA TGTGCCAGCAGTTCCACAGGGGGCGGAGAGACCCAGTACTTC.